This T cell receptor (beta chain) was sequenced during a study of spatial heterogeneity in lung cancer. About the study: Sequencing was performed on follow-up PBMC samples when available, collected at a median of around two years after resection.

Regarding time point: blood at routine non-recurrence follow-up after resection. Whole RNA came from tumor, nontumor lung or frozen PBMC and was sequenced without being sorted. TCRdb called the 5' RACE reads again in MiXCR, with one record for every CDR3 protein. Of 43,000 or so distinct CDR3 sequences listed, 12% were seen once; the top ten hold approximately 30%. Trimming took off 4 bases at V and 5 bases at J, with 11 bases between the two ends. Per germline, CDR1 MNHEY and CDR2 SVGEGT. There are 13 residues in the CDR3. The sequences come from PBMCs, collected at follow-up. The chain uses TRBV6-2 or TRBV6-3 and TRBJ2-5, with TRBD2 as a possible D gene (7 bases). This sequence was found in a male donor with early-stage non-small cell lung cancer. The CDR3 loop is CASSWGGLETQYF. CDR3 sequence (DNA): TGTGCCAGCAGTTGGGGGGGCCTGGAGACCCAGTACTTC.